This T cell receptor (beta chain) was sequenced during a study of CD8 T cells in ankylosing spondylitis. Study-level findings and limits: A TCR beta motif made of fewer than ten highly homologous variants seemed typical of ankylosing spondylitis blood.

Details on this clonotype: What it recognizes is unknown.

Germline values: CDR1 MGHDK, CDR2 SYGVNS. CDR3 size: 13 residues. J lost 6 bases, V lost 7 bases, and 7 bases had no gene match. TCRdb ran MiXCR on the 5' RACE reads and lists one entry per CDR3 protein. The table lists about 750,000 distinct CDR3 sequences, under 20% of them singletons. The TCR sequence derives from a male donor with ankylosing spondylitis. V usage is TRBV25-1 and J usage is TRBJ1-1; 8 bases agree with TRBD1. The material sequenced was blood, either unsorted or a sorted T cell fraction (not recorded which). CDR3 sequence reads: CASTGQGGPEAFF. The CDR3 DNA sequence: TGTGCCAGCACTGGACAGGGAGGCCCTGAAGCTTTCTTT.